One sample yielded the 11 T cell receptor beta chains listed below, sequenced in a study of shared clonotypes between healthy human individuals. TCRdb keeps only in-frame clones here, not all; method: immunoSEQ multiplex PCR. The table shows about 2.3 million clones, with 80% to 95% occurring only once. Sequencing input: naive CD4+ T cells from PBMCs. Subset: CD45RA+ positively selected. These receptors all stem from a man aged 18-30 years in good health. Some clones in this sample may be carry-over from other donors' samples.

The chain uses TRBV19 and TRBJ2-7; D unclear. The V end lost 7 bases, the J end lost 2 bases, and 15 bases lay between the germline ends. Germline-derived CDR1 and CDR2 are LNHDA and SQIVND (reference sequence). The CDR3 contains 14 residues. The DNA of the CDR3 is TGTGCCAGTATTACACGGCCCCAGCCCTACGAGCAGTACTTC. Protein: CASITRPQPYEQYF.

This clone was seen a handful of times. The rearrangement links TRBV9 to TRBJ2-1, with 10 nucleotides matching TRBD2. V gave up 2 bases and J gave up 10 bases; unmatched junction bases: 3. The CDR3 is 13 amino acids. CDR1 SGDLS and CDR2 YYNGEE come from the germline V gene. The CDR3 sequence is CASSVGTSAEQFF. Written as DNA, the CDR3 is TGTGCCAGCAGCGTCGGGACTAGCGCCGAGCAGTTCTTC.

The chain recombines TRBV5-6 with TRBJ2-4; D tentatively fits TRBD1 or TRBD2 (6 bases each). Germline V gene lookup returns CDR1 SGHDT and CDR2 YYEEEE. Between the trimmed V and J ends, which lost 0 bases and 1 base, there was a span of 11 bases. This CDR3 is built from 16 residues. The CDR3 spells CASSLAGGLAKNIQYF. As DNA, the CDR3 is TGTGCCAGCAGCTTGGCTGGGGGGCTGGCCAAAAACATTCAGTACTTC.

The gene calls are TRBV6-1 and TRBJ1-1; D remains ambiguous. Germline V gene sequence: CDR1 MNHNS, CDR2 SASEGT. The germline V and J ends were trimmed by 6 bases and 4 bases, with 15 bases remaining between them. The CDR3 is 14 amino acids. Here the CDR3 DNA reads TGTGCCAGCAGCGATCCCGGACGGCTCACTGAAGCTTTCTTT. Translation: CASSDPGRLTEAFF.

The chain couples TRBV6-5 to TRBJ1-3; unclear D gene. CDR1 is MNHEY, CDR2 SVGAGI, per germline. V was shortened by 6 bases and J by 4 bases, with 13 bases between the two germline ends. The CDR3 covers 14 residues. The DNA for the CDR3 is TGTGCCAGCAGCCACCGGGAACCCGGAAACACCATATATTTT. It translates to CASSHREPGNTIYF.

The rearrangement joins TRBV27 to TRBJ2-2; D unclear. This CDR3 is built from 14 residues. CDR1 MNHEY and CDR2 SMNVEV come from the germline V gene (reference sequence). Trimming cost V 2 bases and J 4 bases, with 8 bases left between them. CDR3 residues: CASSLGAVTGELFF. Here the CDR3 DNA reads TGTGCCAGCAGTTTAGGCGCAGTCACCGGGGAGCTGTTTTTT.

This CDR3 reads CASSFARRVDYGYTF. CDR3 DNA: TGTGCCAGCAGCTTTGCCCGGAGAGTGGACTATGGCTACACCTTC. V gene TRBV11-1 combines with J gene TRBJ1-2; D not resolved. Germline lookup yields CDR1 SGHAT and CDR2 FQDESV (reference sequence). This CDR3 region has 15 residues. The germline V and J ends were trimmed by 3 bases and 3 bases, with 14 bases remaining between them.

The chain combines TRBV5-8 with TRBJ2-5; D might be TRBD2 (5 bases). Trimming took 7 bases from V and 4 from J, leaving 11 bases between them. The length of the CDR3 is 12 residues. Germline-derived CDR1 and CDR2 are SGHTS and YDEGEE. The CDR3 is CASVGVGETQYF. The CDR3 nucleotides are TGTGCCAGCGTGGGAGTTGGAGAGACCCAGTACTTC.

This clone was seen once. The CDR3 coding sequence is TGTGCCAGCAGCACCAAGACAGGGGGCTACGAGCAGTACTTC. This translates into CASSTKTGGYEQYF. The V gene is TRBV5-4, the J gene TRBJ2-7; TRBD1 aligns across 9 bases. CDR1 and CDR2 from the germline V gene are SGHNT and YYREEE (reference sequence). The CDR3 consists of 14 residues. J lost 3 bases, V lost 4 bases, and 5 bases had no gene match.

The V and J genes are TRBV7-9 and TRBJ1-2, with 7 positions matching TRBD1. V was pared by 1 base and J by 3 bases, with 5 bases of the junction left unmatched. This CDR3 region has 15 residues. The germline gives CDR1 SEHNR, CDR2 FQNEAQ (reference sequence). CDR3 sequence (DNA): TGTGCCAGCAGCTTAGACAGGGGATCTGACTATGGCTACACCTTC. Residues: CASSLDRGSDYGYTF.

The V gene is TRBV25-1, the J gene TRBJ2-5; D perhaps matches TRBD1 (6 bases). The CDR3 contains 14 residues. V dropped 2 bases and J dropped 5 bases, with 12 bases sitting between them. Germline values: CDR1 MGHDK, CDR2 SYGVNS. The CDR3 sequence: CASSEHRVGETQYF. In DNA form, the CDR3 reads TGTGCCAGCAGTGAACACAGGGTGGGGGAGACCCAGTACTTC.